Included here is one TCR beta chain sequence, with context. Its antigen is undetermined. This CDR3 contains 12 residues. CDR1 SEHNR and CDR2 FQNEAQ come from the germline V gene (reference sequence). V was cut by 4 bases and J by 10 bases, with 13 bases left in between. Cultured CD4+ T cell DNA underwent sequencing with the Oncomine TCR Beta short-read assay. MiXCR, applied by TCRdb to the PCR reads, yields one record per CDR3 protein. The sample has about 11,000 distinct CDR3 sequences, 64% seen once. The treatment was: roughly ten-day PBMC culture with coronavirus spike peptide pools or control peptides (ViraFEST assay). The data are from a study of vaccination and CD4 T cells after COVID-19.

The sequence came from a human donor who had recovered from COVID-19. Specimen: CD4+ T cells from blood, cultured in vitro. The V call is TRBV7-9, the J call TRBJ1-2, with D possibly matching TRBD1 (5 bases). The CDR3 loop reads CASSSTVLHYTF. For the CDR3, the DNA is TGTGCCAGCAGCTCGACAGTACTTCACTACACCTTC.